This TCR beta chain was captured by sequencing in a study of untreated major depressive disorder. Sequencing used immunoSEQ multiplex PCR; TCRdb keeps in-frame clones, though not all of them. Altogether 20,000 to 25,000 clones are present, around 87% being singletons, with the ten largest covering 5.1%. This clone was observed a single time. Antigen specificity is unknown. The study's findings and limits: Depressed patients' CD4+ T cells carried increased TRBV05-01 (Vbeta 5.1) usage versus control CD4+ T cells.

This CDR3 has 14 amino acids. Trimming stripped 6 bases from V and 3 bases from J, with 14 bases between. CDR1 and CDR2 from the germline V gene are MNHEY and SMNVEV (reference sequence). The rearrangement uses TRBV27 and TRBJ1-1; no reliable D call. The TCR originated in a woman younger than 45 in good health. Sequencing used CD4+ T cells from PBMCs. CDR3: CASRLLRGHTEAFF. The CDR3 region has the DNA TGTGCCAGCAGGCTCCTCCGGGGTCACACTGAAGCTTTCTTT.